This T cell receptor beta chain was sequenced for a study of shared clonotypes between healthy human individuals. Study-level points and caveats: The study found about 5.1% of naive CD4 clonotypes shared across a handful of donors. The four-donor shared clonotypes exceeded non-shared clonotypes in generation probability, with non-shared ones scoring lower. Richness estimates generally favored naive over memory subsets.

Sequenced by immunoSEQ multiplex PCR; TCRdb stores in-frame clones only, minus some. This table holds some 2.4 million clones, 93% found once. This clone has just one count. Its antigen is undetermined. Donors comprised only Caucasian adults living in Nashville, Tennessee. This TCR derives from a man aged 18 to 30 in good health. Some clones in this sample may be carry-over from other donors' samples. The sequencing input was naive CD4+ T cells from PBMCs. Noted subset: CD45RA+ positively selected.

CDR3 coding DNA: TGTGCCAGCAGCCCCCCGATAGCGGGGGTCCCCTACGAGCAGTACTTC. Protein sequence: CASSPPIAGVPYEQYF. This sequence joins TRBV11-2 and TRBJ2-7, with TRBD2 identical over 9 bases. CDR1 is SGHAT, CDR2 FQNNGV, per germline. The CDR3 is 16 amino acids. The trim removed 5 bases at V and 2 bases at J, leaving 10 bases unmatched.